The rows below give T cell receptor beta chains drawn from one sample of a study of blood T cell repertoires in COVID-19. Profiling relied on immunoSEQ multiplex PCR, and the TCRdb table lists in-frame clones only, not all of them. Among more than 150,000 clones, around 84% were seen once, and the ten largest hold roughly 8%. The source material was PBMCs or T cells enriched from blood (not recorded which). These receptors were collected from a woman between 45 and 65 years old who had recovered from COVID-19. The CDR3 runs from the conserved cysteine through the conserved F or W. D genes are given only for firm matches. Size is omitted from some rows. Given values are once, few, many or a class for expanded clones.

d_call | clone_size | j_call | v_call | cdr3_nt | cdr3_aa
. | . | TRBJ1-3 | TRBV19 | TGTGCCAGTAGAGAGGGAAGGTTAGGTGGAAACACCATATATTTT | CASREGRLGGNTIYF
. | . | TRBJ1-4 | TRBV28 | TGTGCCAGCGGGTGGGGAGATACGGAAAAACTGTTTTTT | CASGWGDTEKLFF
TRBD1 | . | TRBJ1-2 | TRBV28 | TGTGCCAGCACCGGGACAGGGTACGGCTACACCTTC | CASTGTGYGYTF
TRBD2 | . | TRBJ2-2 | TRBV11-1 | TGTGCCAGCAGCATAGGAGCGGGAGGTTACACCGGGGAGCTGTTTTTT | CASSIGAGGYTGELFF
. | . | TRBJ2-5 | TRBV11-3 | TGTGCCAGCAGCCCGGTAATCTCAGGGGAGACCCAGTACTTC | CASSPVISGETQYF
. | . | TRBJ2-7 | TRBV19 | TGTGCCAGTAGTATTCAGGGGTTCTACGAGCAGTACTTC | CASSIQGFYEQYF
TRBD1 | few | TRBJ1-3 | TRBV7-8 | TGTGCCAGCAGCTTAGTACAGGGGTCAGGAAACACCATATATTTT | CASSLVQGSGNTIYF
. | . | TRBJ1-1 | TRBV11-3 | TGTGCCAGCAGCCCGGGTGGGAACACTGAAGCTTTCTTT | CASSPGGNTEAFF
TRBD2 | . | TRBJ2-5 | TRBV7-2 | TGTGCCAGCAGGGGGGGGACTGTAGAAGAGACCCAGTACTTC | CASRGGTVEETQYF
. | . | TRBJ1-6 | TRBV14 | TGTGCCAGCAGCCCCCAGGGAACACCCCTCCACTTT | CASSPQGTPLHF
. | . | TRBJ1-1 | TRBV3-1/TRBV3-2 | TGTGCCAGCAGCCCCCTCTCGACAGGGAACACTGAAGCTTTCTTT | CASSPLSTGNTEAFF
TRBD2 | . | TRBJ2-3 | TRBV7-2 | TGTGCCAGCAGCCCCGTTGGCGGGAGGGCAAGAGATACGCAGTATTTT | CASSPVGGRARDTQYF
. | . | TRBJ2-2 | TRBV21-1 | TGTGCCAGCAGCAAAAAAGAGACTAGCGGGAGATCTGACGGGGAGCTGTTTTTT | CASSKKETSGRSDGELFF
TRBD2 | . | TRBJ2-1 | TRBV4-3 | TGCGCCAGCAGCCAGCTAGCGGGGTACAATGAGCAGTTCTTC | CASSQLAGYNEQFF
. | . | TRBJ1-1 | TRBV19 | TGTGCCACCTTATTTGGAGGGTTGATCACTGAAGCTTTCTTT | CATLFGGLITEAFF
. | . | TRBJ1-2 | TRBV6-5 | TGTGCCAAACTACAGGGCAACTATGGCTACACCTTC | CAKLQGNYGYTF
. | . | TRBJ1-4 | TRBV6-5 | TGTGCCAGCAGTCGGGGTCCAAATGAAAAACTGTTTTTT | CASSRGPNEKLFF
TRBD1 | . | TRBJ2-1 | TRBV24-1 | TGTGCCACCAGTGATTTCGGGACAGGGTACAATGAGCAGTTCTTC | CATSDFGTGYNEQFF
. | once | TRBJ2-1 | TRBV7-2 | TGTGCCAGCAGCCTCCTACAGGGGGGGTCCTACAATGAGCAGTTCTTC | CASSLLQGGSYNEQFF